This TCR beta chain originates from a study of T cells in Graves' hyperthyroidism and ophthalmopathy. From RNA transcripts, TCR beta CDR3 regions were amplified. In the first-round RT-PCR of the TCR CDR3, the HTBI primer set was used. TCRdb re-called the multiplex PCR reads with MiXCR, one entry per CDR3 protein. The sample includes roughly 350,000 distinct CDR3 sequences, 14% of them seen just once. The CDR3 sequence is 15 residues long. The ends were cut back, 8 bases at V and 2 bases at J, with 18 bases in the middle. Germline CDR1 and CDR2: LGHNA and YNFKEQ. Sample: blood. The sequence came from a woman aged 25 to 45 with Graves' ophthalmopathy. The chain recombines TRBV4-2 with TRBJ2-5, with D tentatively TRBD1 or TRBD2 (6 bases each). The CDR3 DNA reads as TGTGCCAGCCCTATTAATCGGGGGACACAAGAGACCCAGTACTTC. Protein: CASPINRGTQETQYF.